The 21 T cell receptor beta chains below come from one sample, sequenced in a study of cytomegalovirus exposure and HLA in healthy donors. Vbeta (60) and Jbeta (13) primers were used in the PCR. Data came from immunoSEQ multiplex PCR; TCRdb stores just in-frame clones and leaves some out. The table includes more than 65,000 clones, approximately 83% detected once. The source material was PBMCs. These receptors were obtained from a man in his forties or fifties in good health and CMV-seronegative.

This clone occurred once. The V and J genes are TRBV2 and TRBJ1-5; 9 positions agree with TRBD1. The CDR3 extends over 15 amino acids. The junction had 7 bases not matched to a gene; V was cut back by 4 bases and J by 6 bases. Germline V gene lookup returns CDR1 SNHLY and CDR2 FYNNEI. CDR3 in amino acids: CASSGTGGVSQPQHF. The CDR3 nucleotides read TGTGCCAGCAGTGGAACAGGGGGCGTTAGTCAGCCCCAGCATTTT.

The chain combines TRBV5-8 with TRBJ2-1; 9 nucleotides line up with TRBD1. J was trimmed by 4 bases and V by 7 bases; bases with no gene match: 9. The CDR3 covers 15 residues. The germline V gene has CDR1 SGHTS and CDR2 YDEGEE. The CDR3 sequence: CASRKTGQGYNEQFF. In DNA form, the CDR3 reads TGTGCCAGCCGGAAAACGGGACAGGGATACAATGAGCAGTTCTTC.

This clone was detected only a few times. The V gene is TRBV7-8, the J gene TRBJ2-1; TRBD2 agrees at 9 bases. The CDR3 spans 18 residues. Germline CDR1 and CDR2: SGHVS and FQNEAQ. Germline trimming cut 1 base from V and 0 bases from J; bases unmatched to any gene: 7. Here the CDR3 DNA reads TGTGCCAGCAGCTTAGACGGCGGGGGGGGCTACTCCTACAATGAGCAGTTCTTC. Translation gives CASSLDGGGGYSYNEQFF.

The V gene is TRBV2, the J gene TRBJ2-2; perhaps TRBD1 as D (5 bases). The CDR3 consists of 15 residues. V was pared by 7 bases and J by 6 bases, with 18 bases between. Germline values: CDR1 SNHLY, CDR2 FYNNEI. DNA of the CDR3: TGTGCCAGCACGCAGGGTATTACTAAAGCCGGGGAGCTGTTTTTT. It specifies CASTQGITKAGELFF.

The chain couples TRBV6-1 to TRBJ1-1, with TRBD1 as a possible D gene (5 bases). Germline CDR1 MNHNS, CDR2 SASEGT. V was pared by 6 bases and J by 1 base, with 15 bases between. The CDR3 runs 15 residues. CDR3 amino acids: CASRKKDNPNTEAFF. CDR3 nucleotides: TGTGCCAGCAGGAAAAAGGACAACCCGAACACTGAAGCTTTCTTT.

The V call is TRBV4-3, the J call TRBJ2-3, with TRBD1 as a possible D gene (6 bases). In germline, CDR1 is LGHNA, CDR2 YSLEER. Trimming took 1 base from V and 2 from J, leaving 13 bases between them. The CDR3 sequence is 16 residues long. The CDR3 DNA reads TGCGCCAGCAGCCAAGGGGCAGGGGAACTCACAGATACGCAGTATTTT. Its translation is CASSQGAGELTDTQYF.

The V call is TRBV28, the J call TRBJ2-6, with 7 bases that match TRBD1. The junction had 9 bases not matched to a gene; V was cut back by 7 bases and J by 0 bases. Germline V gene data show CDR1 as MDHEN and CDR2 as SYDVKM. CDR3 length: 17 amino acids. This chain's CDR3 is CASKPRTGVSGANVLTF. The CDR3 DNA is TGTGCCAGCAAGCCGCGAACAGGGGTCTCTGGGGCCAACGTCCTGACTTTC.

This chain connects TRBV14 to TRBJ1-1; D may be TRBD1 (6 bases). The CDR3 totals 14 residues. Trimming shortened V by 2 bases and J by 6 bases, and 13 bases separated the two germline ends. The germline gives CDR1 SGHDN, CDR2 FVKESK. CDR3 protein: CASSQPGHVAEAFF. DNA for the CDR3: TGTGCCAGCAGCCAACCGGGACATGTCGCTGAAGCTTTCTTT. Complete variable domain (other parts from reference TRBV14 and TRBJ1-1): EAGVTQFPSHSVIEKGQTVTLRCDPISGHDNLYWYRRVMGKEIKFLLHFVKESKQDESGMPNNRFLAERTGGTYSTLKVQPAELEDSGVYFCASSQPGHVAEAFFGQGTRLTVV.

J is TRBJ2-7 and V is TRBV19; 9 bases line up with TRBD2. The trim removed 4 bases at V and 6 bases at J, leaving 16 bases unmatched. In germline, CDR1 is LNHDA, CDR2 SQIVND (reference sequence). This CDR3 is 17 amino acids long. CDR3 DNA: TGTGCCAGTAGTACCTGGATGAGCGGGGGGACGCCTGTCGAGCAGTACTTC. The encoded protein is CASSTWMSGGTPVEQYF.

This chain uses TRBV4-2 with TRBJ1-2; D perhaps matches TRBD1 (5 bases). The CDR3 runs to 13 residues. Trimming pared 4 bases from V and 1 base from J, leaving 7 bases between. Germline loops: CDR1 LGHNA, CDR2 YNFKEQ. CDR3 bases: TGTGCCAGCAGCCCTGACAGTAACTATGGCTACACCTTC. As protein: CASSPDSNYGYTF.

The chain has TRBV15 and TRBJ2-2, with 10 bases fitting TRBD1. J was trimmed by 6 bases and V by 0 bases; bases with no gene match: 4. The CDR3 extends over 16 amino acids. The germline CDR1 and CDR2 sequences are LNHNV and YYDKDF (reference sequence). The CDR3, as DNA: TGTGCCACCAGCAGAGAACTTGGACAGGGGGCCGGGGAGCTGTTTTTT. It yields the protein CATSRELGQGAGELFF.

This chain connects TRBV14 to TRBJ1-2; D is uncertain. V was trimmed by 2 bases and J by 8 bases, leaving 15 bases between them. Germline V CDR1 and CDR2: SGHDN, FVKESK. The CDR3 length is 14 residues. CDR3 sequence (DNA): TGTGCCAGCAGCCAACCGACCAACCGGGAGGGCTACACCTTC. It yields the protein CASSQPTNREGYTF.

The V and J genes are TRBV6-6 and TRBJ1-2; D not certain. V was shortened by 4 bases and J by 1 base, with 7 bases between the two germline ends. CDR3 size: 13 residues. Germline CDR1 and CDR2: MNHNY and SVGAGI (reference sequence). The CDR3 reads CASSLRDNYGYTF. In DNA, the CDR3 is TGTGCCAGCAGTTTAAGAGATAACTATGGCTACACCTTC.

V is TRBV4-1 and J is TRBJ1-1, with TRBD1 matching over 9 bases. Germline lookup yields CDR1 MGHRA and CDR2 YSYEKL. Trimming cost V 4 bases and J 4 bases; bases outside gene matches: 10. The CDR3 contains 16 residues. CDR3 nucleotides: TGCGCCAGCAGCCCAGGGGGGGGACAGGGAGGCACTGAAGCTTTCTTT. Its translation is CASSPGGGQGGTEAFF.

The gene calls are TRBV5-5 and TRBJ1-3; 7 nucleotides align to TRBD1. J gave up 2 bases and V 2 bases, and 4 bases lay outside the gene matches. The CDR3 loop spans 15 amino acids. Germline V gene lookup returns CDR1 SGHKS and CDR2 YYEKEE (reference sequence). CDR3: CASSFTGAPGNTIYF. The CDR3 DNA reads TGTGCCAGCAGCTTCACAGGGGCTCCTGGAAACACCATATATTTT.

This clone occurred a few times. The chain has TRBV4-2 and TRBJ2-5, with D perhaps TRBD1 (5 bases). The V gene's germline CDR1 is LGHNA and CDR2 YNFKEQ. V was trimmed by 1 base and J by 5 bases, leaving 17 bases between them. There are 16 residues in the CDR3. CDR3 nucleotide sequence: TGTGCCAGCAGCCAAGGTTCAGGGATTATCGGGGAGACCCAGTACTTC. It translates to CASSQGSGIIGETQYF.

The chain combines TRBV30 with TRBJ1-6; 7 bases are a match to TRBD1. Unmatched junction bases numbered 7, after V lost 4 bases and J lost 7 bases. Per germline, CDR1 GTSNPN and CDR2 SVGIG (reference sequence). The CDR3 sequence is 14 residues long. In DNA form, the CDR3 reads TGTGCCTGGATCCCGGGACAGACAAATTCACCCCTCCACTTT. Residues: CAWIPGQTNSPLHF.

V and J are TRBV20-1 and TRBJ1-2; no clear D gene. The CDR3 is 10 amino acids. CDR1 and CDR2 (germline): DFQATT, SNEGSKA (reference sequence). Trimming removed 3 bases from V and 8 bases from J, with 7 bases in between. The CDR3 DNA sequence: TGCAGTGCTAGGCTGGAGGGCTACACCTTC. Its protein product is CSARLEGYTF.

The V and J genes are TRBV27 and TRBJ2-5, with TRBD2 matching over 11 bases. The trim removed 11 bases at V and 7 bases at J, leaving 9 bases unmatched. Germline V gene sequence: CDR1 MNHEY, CDR2 SMNVEV (reference sequence). The CDR3 sequence is 13 residues long. CDR3: CAVASGGHGTQYF. The CDR3 DNA reads TGTGCCGTCGCTAGCGGGGGGCACGGGACCCAGTACTTC.

The chain joins TRBV5-6 to TRBJ2-1, with 14 bases aligning to TRBD2. CDR3 length equals 16 residues. Germline V gives CDR1 SGHDT, CDR2 YYEEEE. V shed 7 bases and J 0 bases; nucleotides not matched to a gene: 3. CDR3 amino acids: CASFGTSGGSYNEQFF. The CDR3 bases are TGTGCCAGCTTTGGGACTAGCGGGGGCTCCTACAATGAGCAGTTCTTC.

This rearrangement joins TRBV28 to TRBJ1-1, with a possible D match to TRBD1 (6 bases). The CDR3 consists of 11 residues. CDR1 MDHEN and CDR2 SYDVKM come from the germline V gene. V shed 6 bases and J shed 6 bases, with 8 bases lying between them. CDR3 loop: CASSRQAEAFF. In DNA, the CDR3 is TGTGCCAGCAGCCGACAGGCTGAAGCTTTCTTT.